Here is one T cell receptor beta chain with its context. Uncontrolled infection, other autoimmune disease, pregnancy or lactation disqualified patients from enrolment. Amplification of TCR beta CDR3 regions was performed using RNA transcripts as template. Researchers ran a first-round RT-PCR on the TCR CDR3 using the HTBI primer set. TCRdb independently ran MiXCR on the multiplex PCR reads; one entry per CDR3 protein. This sample has roughly 800,000 distinct CDR3 sequences; 35% to 40% occur once, and the top ten carry approximately 8.7%. The sample is drawn from a study of T cells in Graves' hyperthyroidism and ophthalmopathy. Looked up from germline, CDR1 is SQVTM and CDR2 is ANQGSEA. V lost 1 base to trimming and J lost 2 bases, with 7 bases between them. The length of the CDR3 is 13 residues.

The chain combines TRBV29-1 with TRBJ2-3; D uncertain. The receptor's source is a man aged 18 to 30 with Graves' hyperthyroidism. Sequencing input: blood. The CDR3 DNA is TGCAGCGTTGAAGTCGCTACCACAGATACGCAGTATTTT. Translating it yields CSVEVATTDTQYF.